This T cell receptor (beta chain) was captured in a study of shared clonotypes between healthy human individuals. Repertoires were generated with immunoSEQ multiplex PCR, while TCRdb's copy carries only in-frame clones and drops some. The sample contains some 630,000 clones, roughly 78% of which appear only once. The clonotype comes from a woman younger than 45 in good health. Sequencing used memory CD4+ T cells sorted from blood. The subset is: CD45RA-negative fraction.

CDR3 sequence: CASSHPGVGGKGYNEQFF. Written as DNA, the CDR3 is TGTGCCAGCAGTCACCCTGGGGTCGGGGGTAAAGGGTACAATGAGCAGTTCTTC. J is TRBJ2-1 and V is TRBV6-7; a possible D gene is TRBD2 (6 bases). Being an ORF, TRBV6-7 has a function that is uncertain. V lost 5 bases and J lost 4, with 24 bases in between. The CDR3 covers 18 residues.